This TCR beta chain came from a study of OX40 agonist ivuxolimab in advanced cancers. Notes on the study in general: Expanded clones were, on average, more numerous among CD8+ T cells than CD4+.

As for this clone: Its antigen remains unidentified.

Profiled with immunoSEQ multiplex PCR; TCRdb holds only in-frame clones, not every one. Seen here are 60,000 to 70,000 clones, about 88% observed once, and the top ten hold 0.25% to 0.3%. This CDR3 spans 15 amino acids. CDR1 and CDR2 from the germline V gene are SGHNT and YENEEA. The sample was CD4+ or CD8+ T cells sorted from blood, taken in a trial of the OX40 agonist ivuxolimab. The receptor was derived from an adult with an advanced solid tumor such as melanoma, head and neck, liver or kidney cancer. V and J are TRBV11-3 and TRBJ2-5, with a tentative D call TRBD2 (5 bases). The last part of the DNA fits TRBJ2-7 better; the J call may be wrong. For the CDR3, the DNA is TGTGCCAGCAGCATGGGCGGACCCGAGGGCCACGAGCAGTACTTC. It yields the protein CASSMGGPEGHEQYF.